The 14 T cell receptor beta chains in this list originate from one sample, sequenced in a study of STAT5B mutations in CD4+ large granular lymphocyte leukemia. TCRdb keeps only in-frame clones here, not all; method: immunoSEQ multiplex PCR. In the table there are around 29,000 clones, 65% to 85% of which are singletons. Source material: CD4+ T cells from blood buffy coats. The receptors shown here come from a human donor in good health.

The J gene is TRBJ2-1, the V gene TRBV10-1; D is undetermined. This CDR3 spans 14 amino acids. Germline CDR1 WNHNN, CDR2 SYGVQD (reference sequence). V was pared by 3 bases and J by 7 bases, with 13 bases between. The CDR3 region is CASSDSGLGNEQFF. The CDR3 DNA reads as TGCGCCAGCAGTGACTCGGGCCTAGGGAATGAGCAGTTCTTC.

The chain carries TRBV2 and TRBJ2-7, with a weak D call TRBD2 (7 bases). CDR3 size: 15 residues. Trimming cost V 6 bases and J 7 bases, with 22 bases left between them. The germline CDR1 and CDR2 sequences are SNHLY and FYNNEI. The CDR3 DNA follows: TGTGCCAGCAGCAGAGGGGGGGAGGGAAGAGGTGAGCAGTACGTC. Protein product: CASSRGGEGRGEQYV.

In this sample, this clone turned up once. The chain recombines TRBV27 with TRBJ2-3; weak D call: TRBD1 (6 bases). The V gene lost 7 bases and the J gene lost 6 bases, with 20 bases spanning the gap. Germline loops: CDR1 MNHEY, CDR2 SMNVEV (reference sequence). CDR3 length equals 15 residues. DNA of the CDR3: TGTGCCAGCACCCCCCCCGGGACAAGGTTGGATACGCAGTATTTT. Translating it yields CASTPPGTRLDTQYF.

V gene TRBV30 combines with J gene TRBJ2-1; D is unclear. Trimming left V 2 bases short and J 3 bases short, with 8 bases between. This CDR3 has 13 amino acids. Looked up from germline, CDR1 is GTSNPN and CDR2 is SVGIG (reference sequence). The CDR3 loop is CAWSTGFYNEQFF. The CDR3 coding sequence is TGTGCCTGGAGTACCGGTTTCTACAATGAGCAGTTCTTC.

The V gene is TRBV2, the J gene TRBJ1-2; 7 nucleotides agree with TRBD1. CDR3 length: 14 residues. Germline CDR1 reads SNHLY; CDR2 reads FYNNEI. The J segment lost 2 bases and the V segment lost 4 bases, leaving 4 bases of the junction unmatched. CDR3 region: CASSAEGQNYGYTF. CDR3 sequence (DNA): TGTGCCAGCAGTGCTGAGGGACAGAACTATGGCTACACCTTC.

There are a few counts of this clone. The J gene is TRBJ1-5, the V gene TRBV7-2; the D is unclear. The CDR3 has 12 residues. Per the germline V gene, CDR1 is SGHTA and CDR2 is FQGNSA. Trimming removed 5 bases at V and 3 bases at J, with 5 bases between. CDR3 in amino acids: CASSGYNQPQHF. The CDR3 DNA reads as TGTGCCAGCAGCGGGTACAATCAGCCCCAGCATTTT.

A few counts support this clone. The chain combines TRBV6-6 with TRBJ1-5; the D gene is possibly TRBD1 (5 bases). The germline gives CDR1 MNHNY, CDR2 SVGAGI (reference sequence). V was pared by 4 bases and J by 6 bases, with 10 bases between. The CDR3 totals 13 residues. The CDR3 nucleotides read TGTGCCAGCAGTTCCCCCGGGGGTCAGCCCCAGCATTTT. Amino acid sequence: CASSSPGGQPQHF.

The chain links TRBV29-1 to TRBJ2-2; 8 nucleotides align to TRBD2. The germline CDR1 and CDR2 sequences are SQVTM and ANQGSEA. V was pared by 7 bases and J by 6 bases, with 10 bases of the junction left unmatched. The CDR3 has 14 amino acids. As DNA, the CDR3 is TGCAGCGCCCTGGGTAGCGGGAAATCCGGGGAGCTGTTTTTT. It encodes CSALGSGKSGELFF.

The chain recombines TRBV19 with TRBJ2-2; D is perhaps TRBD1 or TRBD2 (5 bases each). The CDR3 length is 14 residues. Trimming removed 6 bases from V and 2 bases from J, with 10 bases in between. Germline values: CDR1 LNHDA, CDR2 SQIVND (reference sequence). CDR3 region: CASSGASNTGELFF. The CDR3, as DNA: TGTGCCAGTAGCGGGGCTTCTAACACCGGGGAGCTGTTTTTT.

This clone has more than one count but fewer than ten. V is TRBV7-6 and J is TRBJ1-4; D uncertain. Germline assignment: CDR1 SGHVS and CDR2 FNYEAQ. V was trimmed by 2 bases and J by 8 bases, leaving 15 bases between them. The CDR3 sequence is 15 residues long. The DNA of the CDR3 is TGTGCCAGCAGCTTAAGGGCAGAGGGCCGAGAAAAACTGTTTTTT. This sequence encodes CASSLRAEGREKLFF.

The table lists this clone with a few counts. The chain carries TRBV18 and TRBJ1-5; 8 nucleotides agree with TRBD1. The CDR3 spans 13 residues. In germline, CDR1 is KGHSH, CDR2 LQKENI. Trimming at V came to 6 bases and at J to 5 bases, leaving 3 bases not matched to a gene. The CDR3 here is CASSKDRDQPQHF. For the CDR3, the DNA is TGTGCCAGCTCCAAGGACAGGGATCAGCCCCAGCATTTT.

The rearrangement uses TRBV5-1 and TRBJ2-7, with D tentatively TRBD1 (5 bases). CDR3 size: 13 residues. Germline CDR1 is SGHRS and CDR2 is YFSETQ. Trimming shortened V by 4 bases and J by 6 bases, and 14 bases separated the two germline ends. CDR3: CASSPQGVGEQYV. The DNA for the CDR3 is TGCGCCAGCAGCCCTCAGGGTGTCGGCGAGCAGTACGTC.

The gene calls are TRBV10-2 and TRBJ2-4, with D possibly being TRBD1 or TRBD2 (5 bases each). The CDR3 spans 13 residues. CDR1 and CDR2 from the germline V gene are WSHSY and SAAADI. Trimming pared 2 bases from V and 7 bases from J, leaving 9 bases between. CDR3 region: CASSEQGGNIQYF. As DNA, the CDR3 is TGCGCCAGCAGTGAGCAGGGCGGGAACATTCAGTACTTC.

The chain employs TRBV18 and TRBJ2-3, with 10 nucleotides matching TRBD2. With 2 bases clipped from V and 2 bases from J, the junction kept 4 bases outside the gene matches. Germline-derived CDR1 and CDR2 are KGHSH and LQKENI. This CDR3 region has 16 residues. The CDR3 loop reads CASSPETSGNTDTQYF. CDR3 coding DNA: TGTGCCAGCTCACCAGAAACTAGCGGGAACACAGATACGCAGTATTTT.